This record looks at one T cell receptor beta chain sequence and its context. V was clipped by 6 bases and J by 8 bases; unmatched bases: 8. The CDR3 contains 14 residues. CDR1 and CDR2 from the germline V gene are MNHEY and SVGAGI. This table comes from immunoSEQ multiplex PCR, and its TCRdb copy is limited to in-frame clones, with some not included. The sample shows over 100,000 clones, roughly 91% of them seen only once. The data were obtained in a study of OX40 agonist ivuxolimab in advanced cancers. The sequence was collected from an adult with an advanced solid tumor such as melanoma, head and neck, liver or kidney cancer. The chain is built from TRBV6-5 and TRBJ1-2; 11 nucleotides align to TRBD1. Sequenced material: CD4+ or CD8+ T cells sorted from blood, taken in a trial of the OX40 agonist ivuxolimab. CDR3 DNA sequence: TGTGCCAGCAGCGCCGGACAGGGGGCGGGGGGCTACACCTTC. Amino acids: CASSAGQGAGGYTF.